This T cell receptor (beta chain) derives from a study of tumor and adjacent non-tumor tissue in lung cancer. Study information: On average, productive TCRbeta reads reached some 4.4 million per sample.

General study results and limits: TCR diversity was significantly greater in tumor than normal lung tissue.

The template was RNA from unsorted bulk tissue. Between August and November 2014, newly diagnosed, chemotherapy-naive lung cancer patients underwent thoracic surgery in China. Three rounds of nested PCR, following a modified ARM-PCR protocol, produced the TCRbeta library. TCRdb independently ran MiXCR on the multiplex PCR reads; one entry per CDR3 protein. The sample carries 75,000 to 95,000 distinct CDR3 sequences, 72% recorded once. A word on this clonotype: Its antigen is still unknown.

Sequenced sample: lung tumor tissue. The receptor was isolated from a woman aged 40 to 50 with non-small cell lung cancer.

The CDR3 protein is CASSEKGGASTEAFF. CDR3 in DNA: TGTGCCAGCAGTGAAAAAGGCGGCGCAAGCACTGAAGCTTTCTTT. The rearrangement joins TRBV6-1 to TRBJ1-1, with D unresolved. Germline V gives CDR1 MNHNS, CDR2 SASEGT. V lost 2 bases, J lost 4 bases, and 14 bases lay in between. This CDR3 comprises 15 residues.